The following is a TCR beta chain sequence with its context. Measured with immunoSEQ multiplex PCR; TCRdb has only the in-frame clones, and not every one. This sample has under 15,000 clones, with 60% to 80% found just once. These data originate in a study of somatic mutations in cytotoxic T cells in rheumatoid arthritis. The trim removed 2 bases at V and 6 bases at J, leaving 11 bases unmatched. CDR1 MGHRA and CDR2 YSYEKL come from the germline V gene. The CDR3 length is 17 residues. The receptor was isolated from a man between 50 and 59 years old in good health. The V and J genes are TRBV4-1 and TRBJ1-1, with TRBD1 matching 11 bases. Input material: CD8+ T cells sorted from blood. CDR3 loop: CASSQPYRGQGEPEAFF. The CDR3 DNA is TGCGCCAGCAGCCAACCCTATAGGGGACAGGGGGAGCCTGAAGCTTTCTTT.